The 29 T cell receptor beta chains reported below all come from one sample, sequenced in a study of OX40 agonist ivuxolimab in advanced cancers. Some clones are missing from TCRdb's copy, which holds only in-frame ones; the method was immunoSEQ multiplex PCR. The sample lists 83,000 or so clones, over 90% occurring once. Sequencing used CD4+ or CD8+ T cells sorted from blood, obtained in a trial of the OX40 agonist ivuxolimab. Receptor source: an adult with an advanced solid tumor such as melanoma, head and neck, liver or kidney cancer.

This clone has only one observation. The chain links TRBV10-3 to TRBJ1-5; D remains unclear. CDR1 is ENHRY and CDR2 is SYGVKD in the germline V gene. CDR3 length: 13 residues. V shed 3 bases and J shed 5 bases, with 8 bases lying between them. CDR3 region: CAISERTDQPQHF. The CDR3 nucleotides are TGTGCCATCAGTGAACGAACAGATCAGCCCCAGCATTTT.

The gene calls are TRBV5-1 and TRBJ2-2; no reliable D call. Germline CDR1 reads SGHRS; CDR2 reads YFSETQ. Trimming stripped 1 base from V and 5 bases from J, with 9 bases between. The CDR3 spans 14 residues. CDR3 DNA: TGCGCCAGCAGCTTGTACGGTTCAACCGGGGAGCTGTTTTTT. Translation gives CASSLYGSTGELFF.

V usage is TRBV27 and J usage is TRBJ2-4; D perhaps matches TRBD1 (6 bases). This CDR3 spans 15 amino acids. Germline assignment: CDR1 MNHEY and CDR2 SMNVEV (reference sequence). The V end was cut by 5 bases, the J end by 0 bases, with 11 bases between. The CDR3, as DNA: TGTGCCAGCAGTAGTACAGGGATAGCCAAAAACATTCAGTACTTC. It specifies CASSSTGIAKNIQYF.

The chain joins TRBV28 to TRBJ2-7; TRBD2 might be the D (7 bases). The CDR3 contains 15 residues. V lost 3 bases to trimming and J lost 0 bases, with 12 bases between them. CDR1 is MDHEN, CDR2 SYDVKM, per germline. CDR3 coding DNA: TGTGCCAGCAGTTTGGGGGGGGCGAGCTCCTACGAGCAGTACTTC. It yields the protein CASSLGGASSYEQYF.

The V gene is TRBV18, the J gene TRBJ1-1, with a tentative D call TRBD1 (5 bases). The V gene's germline CDR1 is KGHSH and CDR2 LQKENI. The germline V and J ends were trimmed by 8 bases and 2 bases, with 18 bases remaining between them. There are 15 residues in the CDR3. This CDR3 is CASGQDTTRNTEAFF. The DNA for the CDR3 is TGTGCCAGCGGCCAGGACACAACGAGAAACACTGAAGCTTTCTTT.

This chain joins TRBV6-5 and TRBJ2-2; D uncertain. There are 15 residues in the CDR3. The V end was cut by 0 bases, the J end by 7 bases, with 12 bases between. CDR1 and CDR2 (germline): MNHEY, SVGAGI. The CDR3: CASSYSNVRHGELFF. The CDR3 DNA reads as TGTGCCAGCAGTTACTCGAACGTGCGTCACGGGGAGCTGTTTTTT.

This clone occurred once. The chain links TRBV7-2 to TRBJ1-4, with D hard to call. Trimming took 1 base from V and 7 from J, leaving 16 bases between them. Looked up from germline, CDR1 is SGHTA and CDR2 is FQGNSA. There are 16 residues in the CDR3. The CDR3 DNA is TGTGCCAGCAGCTTAGAGGAATCGGGTTGGGGTGAAAAACTGTTTTTT. Its translation is CASSLEESGWGEKLFF.

V gene TRBV5-1 combines with J gene TRBJ2-1; 8 nucleotides agree with TRBD2. The V gene's germline CDR1 is SGHRS and CDR2 YFSETQ. The CDR3 totals 14 residues. Germline trimming cut 3 bases from V and 5 bases from J; bases unmatched to any gene: 4. The DNA for the CDR3 is TGCGCCAGCAGCTCAGGGACTAGACACAATGAGCAGTTCTTC. Amino acids: CASSSGTRHNEQFF.

The chain employs TRBV13 and TRBJ2-1, with D maybe TRBD2 (5 bases). Trimming left V 6 bases short and J 1 base short, with 16 bases between. Looked up from germline, CDR1 is PRHDT and CDR2 is FYEKMQ (reference sequence). This CDR3 region has 16 residues. As DNA, the CDR3 is TGTGCCAGCAGAATGAAGAGGGAGAGGTCCTACAATGAGCAGTTCTTC. Protein product: CASRMKRERSYNEQFF.

As to this clone: The sample has other DNA sequences that encode this CDR3 too. The rearrangement joins TRBV19 to TRBJ1-5; perhaps TRBD1 as D (5 bases). The CDR3 sequence is 16 residues long. V lost 4 bases to trimming and J lost 2 bases, with 15 bases between them. The germline gives CDR1 LNHDA, CDR2 SQIVND (reference sequence). The CDR3 DNA reads TGTGCCAGTAGTACCCCTCCGGGGACCGGCAATCAGCCCCAGCATTTT. Translation gives CASSTPPGTGNQPQHF.

The CDR3 region has the DNA TGTGCCAGCAGTACACGACTAGCGGGAGGCCCCTACAATGAGCAGTTCTTC. Protein product: CASSTRLAGGPYNEQFF. This chain links TRBV6-7 with TRBJ2-1, with TRBD2 matching 13 bases. TRBV6-7 belongs to the ORF category, with a function that is uncertain. The ends lost 5 bases at V and 2 bases at J; junction bases unmatched: 6. This CDR3 spans 17 amino acids.

In its sample, this clone was seen once. V is TRBV7-9 and J is TRBJ2-1, with D unclear. The CDR3 is 10 residues long. Germline loops: CDR1 SEHNR, CDR2 FQNEAQ (reference sequence). Between the trimmed V and J ends, which lost 1 base and 9 bases, there was a span of 1 base. The CDR3 region has the DNA TGTGCCAGCAGCTTAGTTGAGCAGTTCTTC. Translating gives CASSLVEQFF. Using reference TRBV7-9 and TRBJ2-1 for the parts outside the CDR3, the full variable domain is DTGVSQNPRHKITKRGQNVTFRCDPISEHNRLYWYRQTLGQGPEFLTYFQNEAQLEKSRLLSDRFSAERPKGSFSTLEIQRTEQGDSAMYLCASSLVEQFFGPGTRLTVL.

This clone was recorded only once. The chain's CDR3 is CASRKRENTEAFF. The CDR3, as DNA: TGTGCCAGTAGAAAAAGGGAAAACACTGAAGCTTTCTTT. The gene calls are TRBV19 and TRBJ1-1; D is ambiguous. The CDR3 loop spans 13 amino acids. Germline CDR1 reads LNHDA; CDR2 reads SQIVND (reference sequence). Trimming shortened V by 6 bases and J by 2 bases, and 10 bases separated the two germline ends. The full variable domain, with the rest looked up from reference TRBV19 and TRBJ1-1, is DGGITQSPKYLFRKEGQNVTLSCEQNLNHDAMYWYRQDPGQGLRLIYYSQIVNDFQKGDIAEGYSVSREKKESFPLTVTSAQKNPTAFYLCASRKRENTEAFFGQGTRLTVV.

This chain uses TRBV20-1 with TRBJ2-1; D gene uncertain. This CDR3 has 11 residues. Germline V lookup: CDR1 DFQATT, CDR2 SNEGSKA (reference sequence). The ends were cut back, 3 bases at V and 5 bases at J, with 5 bases in the middle. CDR3 DNA sequence: TGCAGTGCTAGTCGTGACAATGAGCAGTTCTTC. Amino acid sequence: CSASRDNEQFF.

The chain uses TRBV5-4 and TRBJ2-3; 7 bases are shared with TRBD2. CDR1 and CDR2 (germline): SGHNT, YYREEE (reference sequence). The length of the CDR3 is 14 residues. The V and J ends lost 5 bases and 5 bases, in that order; junction bases with no gene match: 8. CDR3 protein: CASSSGASGDTQYF. CDR3 DNA: TGTGCCAGCAGTTCTGGGGCTAGCGGAGATACGCAGTATTTT.

The chain links TRBV5-1 to TRBJ2-2; TRBD2 aligns across 7 bases. V trimming: 2 bases; J trimming: 3 bases; junction bases outside the gene matches: 10. Looked up from germline, CDR1 is SGHRS and CDR2 is YFSETQ. The CDR3 has 17 residues. In DNA form, the CDR3 reads TGCGCCAGCAGCTTCTTGTTGGCGGGAGCCGACACCGGGGAGCTGTTTTTT. Protein product: CASSFLLAGADTGELFF.

The DNA for the CDR3 is TGCGCCAGCAGCTGGGAGGGGACAGACCCCGGGGAGCTGTTTTTT. This encodes CASSWEGTDPGELFF. The chain links TRBV5-1 to TRBJ2-2; D possibly matches TRBD1 or TRBD2 (7 bases each). V was trimmed by 3 bases and J by 6 bases, leaving 15 bases between them. The CDR3 is 15 amino acids. In germline, CDR1 is SGHRS, CDR2 YFSETQ.

This chain connects TRBV19 to TRBJ2-7; 12 nucleotides line up with TRBD2. Trimming took 6 bases from V and 0 from J; bases not matched to a gene: 0. Germline CDR1 and CDR2: LNHDA and SQIVND (reference sequence). The CDR3 has 14 residues. In nucleotides, the CDR3 is TGTGCCAGTAGGACTAGCGGGAGCTCCTACGAGCAGTACTTC. It translates to CASRTSGSSYEQYF. Full variable domain (remainder filled in from reference TRBV19 and TRBJ2-7): DGGITQSPKYLFRKEGQNVTLSCEQNLNHDAMYWYRQDPGQGLRLIYYSQIVNDFQKGDIAEGYSVSREKKESFPLTVTSAQKNPTAFYLCASRTSGSSYEQYFGPGTRLTVT.

The DNA for the CDR3 is TGCAGCGTTGAGTTGCAGATTAAAGAGACCCAGTACTTC. It translates to CSVELQIKETQYF. The V call is TRBV29-1, the J call TRBJ2-5; D uncertain. V gave up 3 bases and J gave up 3 bases, with 11 bases separating them. CDR3 length: 13 residues. Looked up from germline, CDR1 is SQVTM and CDR2 is ANQGSEA.

The chain links TRBV6-5 to TRBJ2-1; TRBD1 aligns across 7 bases. Germline V gene lookup returns CDR1 MNHEY and CDR2 SVGAGI. The CDR3 covers 15 residues. The V gene end was trimmed by 6 bases and the J gene end by 0 bases; junction bases not matched to a gene: 5. DNA of the CDR3: TGTGCCAGCAGCACCGGACAGGTCTCCTACAATGAGCAGTTCTTC. Amino acids: CASSTGQVSYNEQFF.

This clone has more than one count but fewer than ten. The chain has TRBV7-9 and TRBJ1-5, with a possible D match to TRBD1 (5 bases). The germline V gene encodes CDR1 SEHNR and CDR2 FQNEAQ (reference sequence). The CDR3 extends over 15 amino acids. V was shortened by 5 bases and J by 0 bases, with 11 bases between the two germline ends. CDR3 in amino acids: CASSLGGYSNQPQHF. The DNA for the CDR3 is TGTGCCAGCAGCCTTGGGGGGTATAGCAATCAGCCCCAGCATTTT.

The chain couples TRBV6-9 to TRBJ1-2, with no clear D. Germline CDR1 and CDR2: MNHGY and SVAAGI. The CDR3 totals 11 residues. The germline V and J ends were trimmed by 7 bases and 5 bases, with 8 bases remaining between them. CDR3 protein: CASTNGYGYTF. CDR3 sequence (DNA): TGTGCCAGCACCAACGGGTATGGCTACACCTTC.

The CDR3 nucleotides read TGTGCCAGCAGTTACGGGGCTCTAGATACGCAGTATTTT. Translated, it gives CASSYGALDTQYF. The chain joins TRBV11-2 to TRBJ2-3, with D possibly called TRBD1 or TRBD2 (5 bases each). The CDR3 is 13 residues long. Germline values: CDR1 SGHAT, CDR2 FQNNGV. V was pared by 6 bases and J by 5 bases, with 12 bases between. Filled out from reference TRBV11-2 and TRBJ2-3, the complete variable domain reads EAGVAQSPRYKIIEKRQSVAFWCNPISGHATLYWYQQILGQGPKLLIQFQNNGVVDDSQLPKDRFSAERLKGVDSTLKIQPAKLEDSAVYLCASSYGALDTQYFGPGTRLTVL.

This chain connects TRBV11-3 to TRBJ1-2, with D possibly being TRBD1 (6 bases). Trimming took off 4 bases at V and 2 bases at J, with 8 bases between the two ends. The CDR3 loop spans 13 amino acids. Germline-derived CDR1 and CDR2 are SGHNT and YENEEA. The CDR3 is CASSSDRNYGYTF. The CDR3 nucleotides read TGTGCCAGCAGCTCGGACAGAAACTATGGCTACACCTTC.

The V and J genes are TRBV11-2 and TRBJ2-3, with 11 bases lining up with TRBD2. Germline V lookup: CDR1 SGHAT, CDR2 FQNNGV. Trimming at V came to 5 bases and at J to 4 bases, leaving 2 bases not matched to a gene. This CDR3 contains 14 residues. The CDR3 nucleotides are TGTGCCAGCAGCCCGGGACTAGCGGCAGATACGCAGTATTTT. It encodes CASSPGLAADTQYF. The full variable domain, rest sourced from reference TRBV11-2 and TRBJ2-3, is EAGVAQSPRYKIIEKRQSVAFWCNPISGHATLYWYQQILGQGPKLLIQFQNNGVVDDSQLPKDRFSAERLKGVDSTLKIQPAKLEDSAVYLCASSPGLAADTQYFGPGTRLTVL.

The CDR3 loop is CAISESPTGDNEQFF. CDR3 in DNA: TGTGCCATCAGTGAGTCCCCGACGGGAGACAATGAGCAGTTCTTC. The genes are TRBV10-3 and TRBJ2-1; TRBD2 is a possible D gene (6 bases). The V end was cut by 0 bases, the J end by 5 bases, with 11 bases between. Germline V gives CDR1 ENHRY, CDR2 SYGVKD. The CDR3 totals 15 residues.

V usage is TRBV14 and J usage is TRBJ2-7, with no clear D. The CDR3 length is 11 residues. V shed 4 bases and J shed 8 bases, with 9 bases lying between them. The germline CDR1 and CDR2 sequences are SGHDN and FVKESK. The CDR3 is CASSRLTKQYF. CDR3 bases: TGTGCCAGCAGCCGTCTCACGAAGCAGTACTTC.

The chain recombines TRBV7-2 with TRBJ2-5; 9 bases map to TRBD2. With V trimmed by 4 bases and J by 2 bases, 11 bases remained unmatched. Germline CDR1 and CDR2: SGHTA and FQGNSA. This CDR3 has 17 amino acids. CDR3 nucleotide sequence: TGTGCCAGCAGCTCCTTACTTATAGCGGGAGTACAAGAGACCCAGTACTTC. Encoded protein: CASSSLLIAGVQETQYF.

This clone was detected only once. This chain uses TRBV7-3 with TRBJ2-2; no definite D call. V was trimmed by 2 bases and J by 4 bases, leaving 14 bases between them. CDR1 and CDR2 from the germline V gene are SGHTA and FQGTGA. This CDR3 region has 16 residues. CDR3 nucleotides: TGTGCCAGCAGCTTAGGGTTGAACAAGGGCACCGGGGAGCTGTTTTTT. This codes for CASSLGLNKGTGELFF. The variable domain in full, with the rest retrieved from reference TRBV7-3 and TRBJ2-2, is GAGVSQTPSNKVTEKGKYVELRCDPISGHTALYWYRQSLGQGPEFLIYFQGTGAADDSGLPNDRFFAVRPEGSVSTLKIQRTERGDSAVYLCASSLGLNKGTGELFFGEGSRLTVL.